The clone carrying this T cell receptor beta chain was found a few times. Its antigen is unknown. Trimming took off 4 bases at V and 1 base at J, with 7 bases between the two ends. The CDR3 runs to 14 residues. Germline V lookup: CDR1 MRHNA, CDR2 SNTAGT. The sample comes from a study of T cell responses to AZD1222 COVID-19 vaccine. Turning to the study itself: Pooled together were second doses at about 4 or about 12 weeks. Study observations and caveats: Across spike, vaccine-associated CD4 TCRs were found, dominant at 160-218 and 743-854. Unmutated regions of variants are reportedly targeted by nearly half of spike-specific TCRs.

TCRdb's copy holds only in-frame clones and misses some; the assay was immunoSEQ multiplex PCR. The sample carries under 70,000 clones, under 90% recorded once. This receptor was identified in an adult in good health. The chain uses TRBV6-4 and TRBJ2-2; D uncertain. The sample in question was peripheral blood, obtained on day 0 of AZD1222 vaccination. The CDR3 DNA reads TGTGCCAGCAGTGTAGTGGGGAACACCGGGGAGCTGTTTTTT. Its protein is CASSVVGNTGELFF.